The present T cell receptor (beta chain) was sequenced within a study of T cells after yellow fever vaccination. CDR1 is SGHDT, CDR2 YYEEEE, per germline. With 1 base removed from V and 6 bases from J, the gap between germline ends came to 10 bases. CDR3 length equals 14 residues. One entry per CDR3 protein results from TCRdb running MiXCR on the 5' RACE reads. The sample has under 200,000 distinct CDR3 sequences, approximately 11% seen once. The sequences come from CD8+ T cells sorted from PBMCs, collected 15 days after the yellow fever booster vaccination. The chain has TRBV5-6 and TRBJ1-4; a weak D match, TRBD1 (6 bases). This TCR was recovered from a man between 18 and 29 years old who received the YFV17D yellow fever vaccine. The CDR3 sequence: CASSLSYRDEKLFF. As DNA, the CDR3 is TGTGCCAGCAGCTTGTCATACAGGGATGAAAAACTGTTTTTT.